These 25 T cell receptor beta chains were sequenced from one sample in a study of blood T cells in healthy people across ages. The use of a sample-barcoded 5' primer and a J-beta primer mix characterized a second PCR of about 7 to 12 cycles. MiXCR, run by TCRdb on the 5' RACE reads, gives a single entry per CDR3 protein. The sample carries over 1,500,000 distinct CDR3 sequences, roughly 50% recorded once. The sample was blood. These receptors came from a woman aged 40 to 50 in good health.

Ten or more counts support this clonotype. The chain recombines TRBV7-2 with TRBJ2-5, with a weak D call TRBD1 (6 bases). V lost 8 bases and J lost 2, with 15 bases in between. Germline V CDR1 and CDR2: SGHTA, FQGNSA. The CDR3 extends over 14 amino acids. The CDR3: CASQRTARQETQYF. DNA for the CDR3: TGTGCCAGCCAGAGGACAGCCAGACAAGAGACCCAGTACTTC.

CDR3 amino acids: CASSHQTSGGGSYEQYF. CDR3 sequence (DNA): TGTGCCAGCAGTCACCAGACTAGCGGGGGGGGTTCATACGAGCAGTACTTC. The V call is TRBV27, the J call TRBJ2-5; 14 bases are shared with TRBD2. The last part of the DNA fits TRBJ2-7 better; the J call may be wrong. The CDR3 has 17 residues. Per germline, CDR1 MNHEY and CDR2 SMNVEV (reference sequence).

V is TRBV6-1 and J is TRBJ1-2, with TRBD1 as a possible D gene (5 bases). Germline CDR1 reads MNHNS; CDR2 reads SASEGT. V was cut by 2 bases and J by 0 bases, with 7 bases left in between. CDR3 size: 14 residues. CDR3 region: CASSEIGANYGYTF. CDR3 DNA: TGTGCCAGCAGTGAAATAGGGGCTAACTATGGCTACACCTTC.

This rearrangement joins TRBV20-1 to TRBJ1-6; D might be TRBD1 (5 bases). V lost 0 bases and J lost 5, with 20 bases in between. CDR1 is DFQATT, CDR2 SNEGSKA, per germline (reference sequence). The CDR3 has 18 residues. The CDR3 protein is CSARDLLRGTVNNSPLHF. The CDR3 DNA is TGCAGTGCTAGAGATCTCTTACGGGGGACTGTTAATAATTCACCCCTCCACTTT.

V is TRBV21-1 and J is TRBJ1-5; TRBD1 was called by the table and not checked on the DNA. TRBV21-1 is designated a pseudogene. This CDR3 is built from 15 residues. The CDR3 DNA reads TGTGCCAGCAGCAAAGGGACAGGGTCGAATCAGCCCCAGCATTTT. It specifies CASSKGTGSNQPQHF.

This clonotype was detected a few times. The CDR3 loop is CASSSAALAGADTQYF. CDR3 nucleotide sequence: TGCGCCAGCAGCTCGGCGGCACTAGCTGGCGCAGATACGCAGTATTTT. V usage is TRBV4-3 and J usage is TRBJ2-3; a possible D gene is TRBD2 (6 bases). Germline CDR1 and CDR2: LGHNA and YSLEER. V was shortened by 5 bases and J by 4 bases, with 19 bases between the two germline ends. This CDR3 is built from 16 residues.

This clonotype appeared once. The genes are TRBV20-1 and TRBJ2-5; weak D call: TRBD2 (7 bases). The CDR3 contains 14 residues. CDR1 and CDR2 (germline): DFQATT, SNEGSKA (reference sequence). Between the trimmed V and J ends, which lost 6 bases and 4 bases, there was a span of 18 bases. The CDR3: CSARRGEGVETQYF. The CDR3 region has the DNA TGCAGTGCCCGGAGGGGGGAGGGTGTAGAGACCCAGTACTTC.

The chain recombines TRBV29-1 with TRBJ1-2; 9 bases are shared with TRBD1. CDR1 and CDR2 (germline): SQVTM, ANQGSEA. Trimming removed 1 base from V and 0 bases from J; junction bases left unmatched: 12. There are 18 residues in the CDR3. CDR3 in DNA: TGCAGCGTTGAAGGCCTACAGGGGGCGGCCGTCTCTAACTATGGCTACACCTTC. Translated: CSVEGLQGAAVSNYGYTF. Combining the CDR3 with reference TRBV29-1 and TRBJ1-2 gives the whole variable domain SAVISQKPSRDICQRGTSLTIQCQVDSQVTMMFWYRQQPGQSLTLIATANQGSEATYESGFVIDKFPISRPNLTFSTLTVSNMSPEDSSIYLCSVEGLQGAAVSNYGYTFGSGTRLTVV.

The chain uses TRBV20-1 and TRBJ1-1, with D perhaps matching TRBD1 (5 bases). Germline loops: CDR1 DFQATT, CDR2 SNEGSKA (reference sequence). The germline V and J ends were trimmed by 2 bases and 1 base, with 11 bases remaining between them. This CDR3 is built from 14 residues. The CDR3 reads CSARRPGGNTEAFF. The CDR3 nucleotides read TGCAGTGCTAGACGACCCGGGGGGAACACTGAAGCTTTCTTT.

The V call is TRBV6-1, the J call TRBJ2-1; 8 bases are a match to TRBD1. The J call may be wrong; the DNA end is better matched by TRBJ2-7. Germline V gene sequence: CDR1 MNHNS, CDR2 SASEGT. This CDR3 region has 18 residues. In DNA, the CDR3 is TGTGCCAGCAGCAGAAGACCCCTGACGACAGGGGCCTACAATGAGCAGTACTTC. Protein: CASSRRPLTTGAYNEQYF.

This clonotype was counted a few times. This sequence joins TRBV5-4 and TRBJ2-3; D is possibly TRBD2 (5 bases). Trimming removed 5 bases at V and 3 bases at J, with 16 bases between. The CDR3 totals 15 residues. Germline V CDR1 and CDR2: SGHNT, YYREEE (reference sequence). This chain's CDR3 is CASRFGLGETDTQYF. For the CDR3, the DNA is TGTGCCAGCAGATTCGGACTTGGAGAGACAGATACGCAGTATTTT.

V usage is TRBV11-2 and J usage is TRBJ2-1; TRBD1 aligns across 9 bases. The germline gives CDR1 SGHAT, CDR2 FQNNGV. This CDR3 is built from 14 residues. V dropped 5 bases and J dropped 8; count of bases not matched to a gene: 7. As DNA, the CDR3 is TGTGCCAGCAGCCTAAGGACAGGGGTCGATGAGCAGTTCTTC. It specifies CASSLRTGVDEQFF.

This clonotype was seen repeatedly, ten times or more. The chain employs TRBV29-1 and TRBJ2-7, with TRBD1 as a possible D gene (6 bases). Trimming took 3 bases from V and 4 from J, leaving 10 bases between them. Germline V gives CDR1 SQVTM, CDR2 ANQGSEA. The CDR3 length is 12 residues. The CDR3 region has the DNA TGCAGCGTTGAGGGGACAACGTACGAGCAGTACTTC. It codes for CSVEGTTYEQYF.

This rearrangement joins TRBV19 to TRBJ1-5, with D maybe TRBD1 (6 bases). This CDR3 contains 13 residues. V lost 3 bases and J lost 7, with 10 bases in between. The V gene's germline CDR1 is LNHDA and CDR2 SQIVND (reference sequence). This chain's CDR3 is CASSIKGGQPQHF. The DNA for the CDR3 is TGTGCCAGTAGTATTAAGGGGGGGCAGCCCCAGCATTTT.

This rearrangement joins TRBV6-2 or TRBV6-3 to TRBJ1-1; tentative D call: TRBD1 (6 bases). Trimming took off 2 bases at V and 1 base at J, with 14 bases between the two ends. Germline-derived CDR1 and CDR2 are MNHEY and SVGEGT. The CDR3 is 16 amino acids. In DNA form, the CDR3 reads TGTGCCAGCAGTTACGGGCCAGGGGCTAGGAACACTGAAGCTTTCTTT. Translating gives CASSYGPGARNTEAFF.

J is TRBJ2-3 and V is TRBV6-1; D is perhaps TRBD2 (6 bases). The ends were cut back, 5 bases at V and 0 bases at J, with 15 bases in the middle. CDR1 is MNHNS and CDR2 is SASEGT in the germline V gene. The CDR3 covers 16 residues. CDR3 in amino acids: CASSRRWTTSTDTQYF. The DNA for the CDR3 is TGTGCCAGCAGTCGTCGCTGGACTACTAGCACAGATACGCAGTATTTT.

The chain couples TRBV11-2 to TRBJ2-2; D remains unclear. CDR3 length equals 13 residues. CDR1 SGHAT and CDR2 FQNNGV come from the germline V gene. V was clipped by 1 base and J by 4 bases, with 4 bases between them. The CDR3 loop is CASSLVSTGELFF. DNA of the CDR3: TGTGCCAGCAGCTTAGTTAGCACCGGGGAGCTGTTTTTT. Looking up the rest from reference TRBV11-2 and TRBJ2-2 gives the full variable domain: EAGVAQSPRYKIIEKRQSVAFWCNPISGHATLYWYQQILGQGPKLLIQFQNNGVVDDSQLPKDRFSAERLKGVDSTLKIQPAKLEDSAVYLCASSLVSTGELFFGEGSRLTVL.

The chain employs TRBV24-1 and TRBJ2-1, with TRBD2 matching over 9 bases. Germline lookup yields CDR1 KGHDR and CDR2 SFDVKD. V trimming: 1 base; J trimming: 6 bases; junction bases outside the gene matches: 15. The CDR3 covers 19 residues. CDR3 nucleotide sequence: TGTGCCACCAGTGATTTAGGGGGGCGCGCGGAGCGGGGGGTCAATGAGCAGTTCTTC. This encodes CATSDLGGRAERGVNEQFF.

This clonotype was recorded a few times. This chain links TRBV4-2 with TRBJ2-6; TRBD1 matches 8 bases. Germline-derived CDR1 and CDR2 are LGHNA and YNFKEQ. Trimming cost V 4 bases and J 2 bases; bases outside gene matches: 10. CDR3 size: 18 residues. In DNA form, the CDR3 reads TGTGCCAGCAGCCCTAGTTCGGCAGGGGGCGCTGGGGCCAACGTCCTGACTTTC. Protein: CASSPSSAGGAGANVLTF.

The V and J genes are TRBV20-1 and TRBJ2-7; TRBD1 matches at 7 bases. V was pared by 1 base and J by 2 bases, with 5 bases of the junction left unmatched. The CDR3 runs 14 residues. CDR1 DFQATT and CDR2 SNEGSKA come from the germline V gene (reference sequence). The CDR3 DNA sequence: TGCAGTGCTAGAGCCCCGGACAGGACCTACGAGCAGTACTTC. As protein: CSARAPDRTYEQYF.

The V and J genes are TRBV9 and TRBJ2-7; TRBD1 matches at 9 bases. This CDR3 region has 14 residues. Germline assignment: CDR1 SGDLS and CDR2 YYNGEE. The V segment lost 3 bases and the J segment 2 bases; nucleotides outside the gene matches: 3. DNA for the CDR3: TGTGCCAGCAGCGCCGGGACAGGGCCCTACGAGCAGTACTTC. Translated: CASSAGTGPYEQYF.

The J gene is TRBJ2-1, the V gene TRBV6-2 or TRBV6-3; no firm D call. The end of the DNA aligns better with TRBJ2-7, so the J call may be wrong. This CDR3 contains 15 residues. Per germline, CDR1 MNHEY and CDR2 SVGEGT. CDR3 residues: CASSGRRSSYNEQYF. Written as DNA, the CDR3 is TGTGCCAGCAGTGGACGCCGGAGCTCCTACAATGAGCAGTACTTC.

The chain employs TRBV5-1 and TRBJ1-2; maybe TRBD1 (5 bases). CDR1 is SGHRS and CDR2 is YFSETQ in the germline V gene. V lost 4 bases and J lost 4, with 11 bases in between. The CDR3 has 13 amino acids. In DNA, the CDR3 is TGCGCCAGCAGCGCAGACAGCCCCTATGGCTACACCTTC. This translates into CASSADSPYGYTF. Full variable domain (outside the CDR3, taken from reference TRBV5-1 and TRBJ1-2): KAGVTQTPRYLIKTRGQQVTLSCSPISGHRSVSWYQQTPGQGLQFLFEYFSETQRNKGNFPGRFSGRQFSNSRSEMNVSTLELGDSALYLCASSADSPYGYTFGSGTRLTVV.

This clonotype was observed a few times. Compared with germline, one end of the junction differs, possibly owing to a read error. The chain couples TRBV13 to TRBJ2-1; D possibly matches TRBD1 or TRBD2 (6 bases each). The CDR3 covers 16 residues. Germline CDR1 and CDR2: PRHDT and FYEKMQ (reference sequence). Here the CDR3 reads CASSLGRGQGYNEQFF. The CDR3 DNA reads as TGTGCTAGCAGCTTAGGCCGGGGGCAAGGCTACAATGAGCAGTTCTTC.

This clonotype was seen a single time. The chain links TRBV29-1 to TRBJ1-2, with D perhaps TRBD1 (5 bases). V was shortened by 7 bases and J by 5 bases, with 11 bases between the two germline ends. Germline CDR1 and CDR2: SQVTM and ANQGSEA. This CDR3 spans 11 amino acids. The CDR3 nucleotides read TGCAGCGGTACAGGAGGTTATGGCTACACCTTC. This encodes CSGTGGYGYTF.